This T cell receptor beta chain was found in a study of read filtering for tumor transcriptome and immune sequencing. About the study: Revised staging placed roughly 8 patients in R-ISS I, some 17 in II, over 5 in III. Per sample, TCR-region reads ranged about 4 to 11 million by IR-seq, roughly 75 to 1,400 by RNA-seq.

From 300 to 400 ng of RNA, a library with molecular barcoded alpha/delta and beta/gamma adaptors was made. TCRdb recomputed calls from the reads with MiXCR, one row per CDR3 protein. The table has 100,000 to 150,000 distinct CDR3 sequences, over 10% seen once. From germline, CDR1 is SGHVS and CDR2 FQNEAQ. This CDR3 is built from 13 residues. V dropped 5 bases and J dropped 5 bases, with 11 bases sitting between them. This clonotype came up once. This sequence may be a read error, since a much larger clone differs from it by one base. The conserved phenylalanine or tryptophan normally closing the CDR3 is absent here, so this likely arose from a read error.

This sequence was found in a donor aged 40 or older with multiple myeloma. V is TRBV7-8 and J is TRBJ2-3; D is uncertain. The sample comprised a population of CD138-negative cells sorted from bone marrow. This chain's CDR3 is CASSPQPRDTQYS. The DNA of the CDR3 is TGTGCCAGCAGCCCACAACCTCGAGATACGCAGTATTCT.